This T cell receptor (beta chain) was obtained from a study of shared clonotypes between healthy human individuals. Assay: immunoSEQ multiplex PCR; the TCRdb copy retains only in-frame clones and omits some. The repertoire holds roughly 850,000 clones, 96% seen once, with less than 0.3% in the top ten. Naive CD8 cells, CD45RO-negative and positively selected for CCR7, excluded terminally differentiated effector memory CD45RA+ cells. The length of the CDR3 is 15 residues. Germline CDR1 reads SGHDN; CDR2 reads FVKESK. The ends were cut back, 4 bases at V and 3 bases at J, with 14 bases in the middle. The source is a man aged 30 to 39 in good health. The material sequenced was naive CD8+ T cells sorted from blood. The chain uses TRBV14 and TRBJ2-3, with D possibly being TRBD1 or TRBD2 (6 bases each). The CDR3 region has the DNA TGTGCCAGCAGCCTATCAGGGGACTTGACAGATACGCAGTATTTT. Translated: CASSLSGDLTDTQYF.